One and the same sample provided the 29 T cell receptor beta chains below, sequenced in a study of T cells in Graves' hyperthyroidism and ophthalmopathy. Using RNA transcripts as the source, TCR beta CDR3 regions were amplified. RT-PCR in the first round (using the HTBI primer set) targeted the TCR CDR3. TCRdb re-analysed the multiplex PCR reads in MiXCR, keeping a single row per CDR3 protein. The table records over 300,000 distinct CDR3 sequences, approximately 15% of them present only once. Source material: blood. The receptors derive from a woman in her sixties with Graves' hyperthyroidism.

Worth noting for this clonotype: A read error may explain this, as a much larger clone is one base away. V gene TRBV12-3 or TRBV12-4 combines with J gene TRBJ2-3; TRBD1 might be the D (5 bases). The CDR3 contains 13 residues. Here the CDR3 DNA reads TGTGCCAGCAGTTCGGATGGCACAGGTACGCAGTATTTT. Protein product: CASSSDGTGTQYF.

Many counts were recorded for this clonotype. CDR3 amino acids: CASSDWGGETQYF. In DNA, the CDR3 is TGTGCCAGCAGTGACTGGGGCGGGGAGACCCAGTACTTC. This chain connects TRBV6-1 to TRBJ2-5, with D perhaps being TRBD1 or TRBD2 (5 bases each). Germline V gene data show CDR1 as MNHNS and CDR2 as SASEGT. With 3 bases removed from V and 5 bases from J, the gap between germline ends came to 10 bases. The CDR3 spans 13 residues.

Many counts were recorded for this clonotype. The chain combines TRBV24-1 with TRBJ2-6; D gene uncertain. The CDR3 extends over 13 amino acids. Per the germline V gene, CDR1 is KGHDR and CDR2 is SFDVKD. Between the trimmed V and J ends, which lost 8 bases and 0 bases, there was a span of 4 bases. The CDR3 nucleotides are TGTGCCACCAAGGGCTCTGGGGCCAACGTCCTGACTTTC. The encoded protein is CATKGSGANVLTF.

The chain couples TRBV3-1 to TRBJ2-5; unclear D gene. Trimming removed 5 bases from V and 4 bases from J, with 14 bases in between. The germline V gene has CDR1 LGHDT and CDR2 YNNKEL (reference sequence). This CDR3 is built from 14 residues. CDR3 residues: CASSSLGEAETQYF. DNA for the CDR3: TGTGCCAGCAGCTCTCTTGGGGAAGCAGAGACCCAGTACTTC.

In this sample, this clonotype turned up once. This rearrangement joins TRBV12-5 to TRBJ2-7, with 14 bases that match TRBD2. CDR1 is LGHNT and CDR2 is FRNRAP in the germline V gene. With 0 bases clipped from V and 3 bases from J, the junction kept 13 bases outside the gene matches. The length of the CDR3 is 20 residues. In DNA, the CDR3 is TGTGCTAGTGGTTTGGTACTCGGACTAGCGGGAGGAGCCCTCGACTACGAGCAGTACTTC. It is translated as CASGLVLGLAGGALDYEQYF.

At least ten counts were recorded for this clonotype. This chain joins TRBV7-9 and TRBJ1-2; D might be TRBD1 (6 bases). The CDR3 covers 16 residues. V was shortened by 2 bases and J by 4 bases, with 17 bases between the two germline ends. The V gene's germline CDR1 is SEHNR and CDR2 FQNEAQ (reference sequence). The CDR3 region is CASSLRTTGNTYGYTF. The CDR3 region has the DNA TGTGCCAGCAGCTTACGGACCACAGGGAACACCTATGGCTACACCTTC.

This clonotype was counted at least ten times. The DNA for the CDR3 is TGTGCCAGCAGCTTGAACACGAACACCGGGGAGCTGTTTTTT. Protein product: CASSLNTNTGELFF. The chain links TRBV5-6 to TRBJ2-2, with D unresolved. Trimming stripped 1 base from V and 0 bases from J, with 4 bases between. The CDR3 consists of 14 residues. CDR1 is SGHDT, CDR2 YYEEEE, per germline.

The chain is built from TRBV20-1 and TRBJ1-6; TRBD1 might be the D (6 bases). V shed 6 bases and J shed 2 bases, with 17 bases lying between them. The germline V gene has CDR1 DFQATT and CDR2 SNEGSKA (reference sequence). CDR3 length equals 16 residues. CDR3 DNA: TGCAGTGCCCAACAGGGAGTCCGAGCCTATAATTCACCCCTCCACTTT. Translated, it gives CSAQQGVRAYNSPLHF.

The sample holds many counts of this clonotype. The CDR3 coding sequence is TGTGCCTGGAGTGGGGGGTACAATGAGCAGTTCTTC. This sequence encodes CAWSGGYNEQFF. The genes are TRBV30 and TRBJ2-1; TRBD1 or TRBD2 may be the D gene (5 bases each). The CDR3 runs to 12 residues. The ends were cut back, 1 base at V and 4 bases at J, with 5 bases in the middle. Germline CDR1 GTSNPN, CDR2 SVGIG (reference sequence).

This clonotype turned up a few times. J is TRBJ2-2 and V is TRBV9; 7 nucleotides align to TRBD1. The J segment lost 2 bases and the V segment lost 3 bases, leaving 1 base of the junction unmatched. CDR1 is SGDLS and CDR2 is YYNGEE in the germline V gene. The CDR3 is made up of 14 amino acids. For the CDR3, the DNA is TGTGCCAGCAGCGAGGGGGCCAACACCGGGGAGCTGTTTTTT. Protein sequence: CASSEGANTGELFF.

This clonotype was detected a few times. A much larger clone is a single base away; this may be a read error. The CDR3 sequence is CSAGRTLGNEQFF. CDR3 coding DNA: TGCAGTGCTGGGAGGACCCTCGGCAATGAGCAGTTCTTC. V gene TRBV20-1 combines with J gene TRBJ2-1; a weak D match, TRBD2 (6 bases). The CDR3 spans 13 residues. Germline CDR1 DFQATT, CDR2 SNEGSKA (reference sequence). Trimming pared 5 bases from V and 6 bases from J, leaving 14 bases between.

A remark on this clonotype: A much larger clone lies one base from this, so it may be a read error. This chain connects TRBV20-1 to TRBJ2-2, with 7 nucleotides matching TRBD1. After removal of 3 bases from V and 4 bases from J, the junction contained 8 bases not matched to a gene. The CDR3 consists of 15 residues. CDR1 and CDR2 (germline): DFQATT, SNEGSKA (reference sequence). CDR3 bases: TGCAGTGCTAGGAAGGGACAGTCGAGCACCGGGGAGCTGTTTTTT. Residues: CSARKGQSSTGELFF.

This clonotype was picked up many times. CDR3 DNA sequence: TGTGCCAGCAGTTTATACCGGGACGGAACCTACGAGCAGTACTTC. This encodes CASSLYRDGTYEQYF. The chain recombines TRBV12-3 or TRBV12-4 with TRBJ2-7; D might be TRBD1 or TRBD2, each matching 5 bases. This CDR3 comprises 15 residues. V shed 2 bases and J shed 2 bases, with 13 bases lying between them.

The CDR3 reads CASSYAHREQFF. As DNA, the CDR3 is TGTGCCAGCAGCTATGCTCACCGTGAGCAGTTCTTC. The chain combines TRBV13 with TRBJ2-1; D ambiguous. The CDR3 is 12 amino acids. Trimming removed 4 bases from V and 9 bases from J, with 10 bases in between. Germline V gene sequence: CDR1 PRHDT, CDR2 FYEKMQ (reference sequence).

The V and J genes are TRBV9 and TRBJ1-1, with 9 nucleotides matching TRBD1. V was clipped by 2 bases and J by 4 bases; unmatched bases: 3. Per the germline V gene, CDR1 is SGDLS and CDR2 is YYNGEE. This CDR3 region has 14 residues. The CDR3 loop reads CASSVNRGLTEAFF. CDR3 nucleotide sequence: TGTGCCAGCAGCGTTAACAGGGGGCTCACTGAAGCTTTCTTT.

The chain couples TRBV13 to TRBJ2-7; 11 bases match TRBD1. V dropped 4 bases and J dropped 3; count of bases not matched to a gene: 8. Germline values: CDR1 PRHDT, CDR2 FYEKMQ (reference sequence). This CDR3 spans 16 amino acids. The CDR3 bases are TGTGCCAGCAGCTACCCCTCCGGGACAGGGGGCTACGAGCAGTACTTC. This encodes CASSYPSGTGGYEQYF.

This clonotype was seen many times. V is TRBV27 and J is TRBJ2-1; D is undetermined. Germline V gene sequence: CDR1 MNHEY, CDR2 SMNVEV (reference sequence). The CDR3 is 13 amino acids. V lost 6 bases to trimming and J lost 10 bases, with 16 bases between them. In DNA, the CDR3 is TGTGCCAGCAGCAAAGGGCCCCCCAGGGAGCAGTTCTTC. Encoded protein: CASSKGPPREQFF.

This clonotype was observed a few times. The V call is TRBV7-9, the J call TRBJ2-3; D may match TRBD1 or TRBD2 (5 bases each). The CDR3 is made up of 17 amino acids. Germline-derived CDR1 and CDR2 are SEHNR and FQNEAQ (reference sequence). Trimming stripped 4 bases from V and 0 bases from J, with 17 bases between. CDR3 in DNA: TGTGCCAGCAGCTCTCCCGCTGGGGGAGAAAGCACAGATACGCAGTATTTT. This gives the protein CASSSPAGGESTDTQYF. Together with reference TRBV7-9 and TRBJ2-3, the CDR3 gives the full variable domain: DTGVSQNPRHKITKRGQNVTFRCDPISEHNRLYWYRQTLGQGPEFLTYFQNEAQLEKSRLLSDRFSAERPKGSFSTLEIQRTEQGDSAMYLCASSSPAGGESTDTQYFGPGTRLTVL.

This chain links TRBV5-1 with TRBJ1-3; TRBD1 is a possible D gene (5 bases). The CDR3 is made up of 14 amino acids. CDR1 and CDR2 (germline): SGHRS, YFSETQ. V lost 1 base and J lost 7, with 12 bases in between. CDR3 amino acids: CASSLRGMGNTIYF. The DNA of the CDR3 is TGCGCCAGCAGCTTGCGGGGGATGGGGAACACCATATATTTT.

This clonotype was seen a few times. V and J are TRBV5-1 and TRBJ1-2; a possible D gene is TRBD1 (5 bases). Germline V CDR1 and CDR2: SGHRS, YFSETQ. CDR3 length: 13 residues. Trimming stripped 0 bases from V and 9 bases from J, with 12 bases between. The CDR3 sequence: CASSLGRGGSYTF. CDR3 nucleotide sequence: TGCGCCAGCAGCTTGGGGCGTGGGGGTAGCTACACCTTC.

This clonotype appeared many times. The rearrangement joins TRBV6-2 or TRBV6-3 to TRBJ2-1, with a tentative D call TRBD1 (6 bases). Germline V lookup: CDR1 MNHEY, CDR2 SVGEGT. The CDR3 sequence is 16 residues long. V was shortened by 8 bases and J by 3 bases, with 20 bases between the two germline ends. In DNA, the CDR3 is TGTGCCAGCGGAGGACAGCGAGGGAGACGCTACAATGAGCAGTTCTTC. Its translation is CASGGQRGRRYNEQFF.

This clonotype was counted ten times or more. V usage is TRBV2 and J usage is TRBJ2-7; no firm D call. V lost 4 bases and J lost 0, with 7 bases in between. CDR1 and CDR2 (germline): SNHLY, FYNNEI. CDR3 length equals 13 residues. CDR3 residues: CASSGDNSYEQYF. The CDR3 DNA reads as TGTGCCAGCAGTGGTGACAACTCCTACGAGCAGTACTTC.

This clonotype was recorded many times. The CDR3 DNA is TGTGCCAGCAGTTTTTTTAGCGGGGCGAGGCGCGCTCAGCCCCAGCATTTT. Translated, it gives CASSFFSGARRAQPQHF. V is TRBV28 and J is TRBJ1-5, with TRBD1 as a possible D gene (5 bases). The CDR3 is 17 residues long. Germline lookup yields CDR1 MDHEN and CDR2 SYDVKM. V was cut by 3 bases and J by 6 bases, with 21 bases left in between.

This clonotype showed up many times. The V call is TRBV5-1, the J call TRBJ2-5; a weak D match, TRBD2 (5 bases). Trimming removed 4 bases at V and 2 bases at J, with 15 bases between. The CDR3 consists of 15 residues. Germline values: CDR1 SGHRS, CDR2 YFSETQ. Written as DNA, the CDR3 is TGCGCCAGCAGCCAGCAAAACCGAGGGCAAGAGACCCAGTACTTC. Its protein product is CASSQQNRGQETQYF. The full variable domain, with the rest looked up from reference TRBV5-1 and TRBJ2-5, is KAGVTQTPRYLIKTRGQQVTLSCSPISGHRSVSWYQQTPGQGLQFLFEYFSETQRNKGNFPGRFSGRQFSNSRSEMNVSTLELGDSALYLCASSQQNRGQETQYFGPGTRLLVL.

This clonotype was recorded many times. The CDR3 region has the DNA TGCGCCAGCAGCTTGAGTATGGAGGGCTATGGCTACACCTTC. This sequence encodes CASSLSMEGYGYTF. The V and J genes are TRBV5-1 and TRBJ1-2, with unresolved D. Germline CDR1 and CDR2: SGHRS and YFSETQ. This CDR3 is 14 amino acids long. V lost 1 base to trimming and J lost 4 bases, with 11 bases between them. Full variable domain (remainder filled in from reference TRBV5-1 and TRBJ1-2): KAGVTQTPRYLIKTRGQQVTLSCSPISGHRSVSWYQQTPGQGLQFLFEYFSETQRNKGNFPGRFSGRQFSNSRSEMNVSTLELGDSALYLCASSLSMEGYGYTFGSGTRLTVV.

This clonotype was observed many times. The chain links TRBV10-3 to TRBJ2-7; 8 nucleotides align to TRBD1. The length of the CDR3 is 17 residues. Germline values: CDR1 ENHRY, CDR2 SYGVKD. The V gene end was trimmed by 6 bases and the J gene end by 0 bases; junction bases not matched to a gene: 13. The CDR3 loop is CAIRRKEQGESSYEQYF. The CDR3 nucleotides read TGTGCCATCAGACGTAAAGAACAGGGGGAGAGCTCCTACGAGCAGTACTTC.

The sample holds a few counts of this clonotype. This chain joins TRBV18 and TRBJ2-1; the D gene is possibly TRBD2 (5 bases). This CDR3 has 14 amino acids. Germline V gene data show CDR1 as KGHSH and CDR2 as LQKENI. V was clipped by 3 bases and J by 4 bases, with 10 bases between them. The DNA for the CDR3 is TGTGCCAGCTCACCTTTATCGGGGTACAATGAGCAGTTCTTC. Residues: CASSPLSGYNEQFF.

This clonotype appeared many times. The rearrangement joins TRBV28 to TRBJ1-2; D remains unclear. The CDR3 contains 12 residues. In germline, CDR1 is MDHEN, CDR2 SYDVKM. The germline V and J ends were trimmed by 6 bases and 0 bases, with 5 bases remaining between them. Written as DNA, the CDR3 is TGTGCCAGCAGCCTCGCTAACTATGGCTACACCTTC. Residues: CASSLANYGYTF.

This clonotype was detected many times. The CDR3 protein is CASSYRTGLYEQYF. The DNA for the CDR3 is TGTGCCAGCAGTTATCGGACAGGCCTCTACGAGCAGTACTTC. V usage is TRBV12-3 or TRBV12-4 and J usage is TRBJ2-7, with 7 bases lining up with TRBD1. The V segment lost 4 bases and the J segment 3 bases; nucleotides outside the gene matches: 6. CDR3 size: 14 residues.